The rows below give T cell receptor beta chains drawn from one sample of a study of neurological immune-mediated disorders. Each CDR3 protein is one row after TCRdb ran MiXCR on the 5' RACE reads. The repertoire holds approximately 38,000 distinct CDR3 sequences, with roughly 6.9% as singletons. Sequenced sample: CD4+ T cells from blood. These receptors came from a man aged 45-65 years in good health. The CDR3 runs from the conserved cysteine through the conserved F or W. A D gene is named only where the DNA matches it firmly. Clone size is stated in some rows and not others, as once, few, many or a class when expanded.

cdr3_aa cdr3_nt d_call j_call v_call clone_size
CASSSTGTSTGELFF TGCGCCAGCAGCTCCACCGGGACTAGCACCGGGGAGCTGTTTTTT TRBD2 TRBJ2-2 TRBV5-1 many
CASSPMVPSNTGELFF TGTGCCAGCAGCCCCATGGTCCCATCGAACACCGGGGAGCTGTTTTTT - TRBJ2-2 TRBV7-2 many
CSARPGLAGVVDEQYF TGCAGTGCACGACCGGGACTAGCGGGTGTCGTGGACGAGCAGTACTTC TRBD2 TRBJ2-7 TRBV20-1 many
CAWSVSDTGELFF TGTGCCTGGAGTGTATCCGACACCGGGGAGCTGTTTTTT - TRBJ2-2 TRBV30 many
CASSSGQGRGETQYF TGTGCCAGCAGCTCCGGACAGGGGAGGGGAGAGACCCAGTACTTC TRBD1 TRBJ2-5 TRBV12-3/TRBV12-4 many
CSVEGGNTIYF TGCAGCGTTGAGGGTGGAAACACCATATATTTT - TRBJ1-3 TRBV29-1 -
CSVLGHVGETQYF TGCAGCGTTCTGGGGCACGTCGGGGAGACCCAGTACTTC - TRBJ2-5 TRBV29-1 -
CASSLYSGGATDTQYF TGTGCCAGCAGCTTATATTCCGGCGGGGCGACAGATACGCAGTATTTT - TRBJ2-3 TRBV7-2 many
CASSRQSGELFF TGTGCCAGCAGCCGACAATCCGGGGAGCTGTTTTTT - TRBJ2-2 TRBV12-3/TRBV12-4 many
CSAKFLAGQPQHF TGCAGTGCTAAGTTCCTCGCCGGTCAGCCCCAGCATTTT - TRBJ1-5 TRBV20-1 many
CASSSSTRKETQYF TGCGCCAGCAGTTCCTCCACCCGGAAGGAGACCCAGTACTTC - TRBJ2-5 TRBV5-1 many
CASSTQGAGYTF TGTGCCAGCAGTACCCAGGGGGCTGGCTACACCTTC TRBD1 TRBJ1-2 TRBV6-2/TRBV6-3 many